Each of the 14 T cell receptor beta chains below was sequenced from the same sample in a study of identical twins. TCRdb re-called the 5' RACE reads with MiXCR, one entry per CDR3 protein. The table has some 600,000 distinct CDR3 sequences, 7% to 7.5% seen once. These same data were also listed under a study on yellow fever vaccine responses in identical twins.

Sequenced sample: PBMCs. The source is a woman aged 18-35 years in good health.

This clonotype appeared many times. This sequence joins TRBV5-1 and TRBJ1-5, with TRBD1 identical over 10 bases. CDR3 size: 16 residues. V gave up 4 bases and J gave up 1 base; unmatched junction bases: 5. Germline assignment: CDR1 SGHRS and CDR2 YFSETQ. The CDR3 DNA reads TGCGCCAGCAGCCGGGGACAGGGGTCGAGCAATCAGCCCCAGCATTTT. This gives the protein CASSRGQGSSNQPQHF.

This clonotype has only a few counts. The chain couples TRBV20-1 to TRBJ2-3; no clear D. Germline lookup yields CDR1 DFQATT and CDR2 SNEGSKA (reference sequence). The CDR3 extends over 18 amino acids. V was shortened by 3 bases and J by 5 bases, with 27 bases between the two germline ends. The CDR3 is CSASPAGSTEQLGDTQYF. CDR3 bases: TGCAGTGCTAGCCCCGCAGGCTCAACAGAACAGTTAGGAGATACGCAGTATTTT.

This clonotype showed up just a few times. This chain joins TRBV20-1 and TRBJ2-3; 8 nucleotides match TRBD2. CDR1 and CDR2 from the germline V gene are DFQATT and SNEGSKA (reference sequence). V dropped 3 bases and J dropped 2; count of bases not matched to a gene: 4. The CDR3 totals 14 residues. The CDR3 sequence: CSARQRGFTDTQYF. Written as DNA, the CDR3 is TGCAGTGCTAGGCAGCGGGGGTTCACAGATACGCAGTATTTT.

The chain joins TRBV12-3 or TRBV12-4 to TRBJ2-7; no clear D. The CDR3 is 13 amino acids. V dropped 3 bases and J dropped 3 bases, with 9 bases sitting between them. The CDR3 bases are TGTGCCAGCAGTTTTTCTTCCGGCTACGAGCAGTACTTC. The encoded protein is CASSFSSGYEQYF.

In this sample, this clonotype turned up many times. The J gene is TRBJ2-3, the V gene TRBV28, with D uncertain. The CDR3 is 16 residues long. CDR1 is MDHEN, CDR2 SYDVKM, per germline. The ends were cut back, 5 bases at V and 2 bases at J, with 17 bases in the middle. The CDR3: CASSEPASPPTDTQYF. The DNA of the CDR3 is TGTGCCAGCAGTGAACCCGCAAGCCCACCCACAGATACGCAGTATTTT.

This clonotype was detected many times. The rearrangement uses TRBV29-1 and TRBJ1-1; TRBD1 matches 10 bases. Per germline, CDR1 SQVTM and CDR2 ANQGSEA. The CDR3 has 13 amino acids. With 7 bases clipped from V and 4 bases from J, the junction kept 6 bases outside the gene matches. The CDR3 loop reads CSAGGQGITEAFF. Here the CDR3 DNA reads TGCAGCGCTGGGGGACAGGGGATCACTGAAGCTTTCTTT.

This chain joins TRBV5-1 and TRBJ2-1, with D possibly TRBD2 on 5 matching bases. Germline CDR1 SGHRS, CDR2 YFSETQ. Trimming took off 2 bases at V and 10 bases at J, with 13 bases between the two ends. The CDR3 spans 13 residues. This chain's CDR3 is CASSLLLGGEQFF. CDR3 bases: TGCGCCAGCAGCTTACTACTCGGAGGCGAGCAGTTCTTC.

V and J are TRBV2 and TRBJ2-3; D may be TRBD1 (5 bases). Trimming cost V 7 bases and J 8 bases, with 13 bases left between them. Germline CDR1 SNHLY, CDR2 FYNNEI. The CDR3 runs to 12 residues. The CDR3 DNA follows: TGTGCCAGCATACAGGACATAGCTACGCAGTATTTT. Amino acid sequence: CASIQDIATQYF.

This clonotype was seen a few times. The chain carries TRBV7-9 and TRBJ1-4, with D perhaps matching TRBD1 (5 bases). CDR1 and CDR2 (germline): SEHNR, FQNEAQ (reference sequence). This CDR3 region has 17 residues. Trimming took 4 bases from V and 0 from J, leaving 15 bases between them. The CDR3 region has the DNA TGTGCCAGCAGCTCAATTGGAACAGGTCCAACTAATGAAAAACTGTTTTTT. Translated: CASSSIGTGPTNEKLFF. Based on the CDR3 plus reference TRBV7-9 and TRBJ1-4, the full variable domain is DTGVSQNPRHKITKRGQNVTFRCDPISEHNRLYWYRQTLGQGPEFLTYFQNEAQLEKSRLLSDRFSAERPKGSFSTLEIQRTEQGDSAMYLCASSSIGTGPTNEKLFFGSGTQLSVL.

A few counts support this clonotype. This chain uses TRBV29-1 with TRBJ2-1; D uncertain. V was cut by 3 bases and J by 1 base, with 22 bases left in between. Germline CDR1 SQVTM, CDR2 ANQGSEA. The CDR3 totals 18 residues. CDR3 nucleotides: TGCAGCGTTGATAGGGCCCGCCGAGATGTCTTTTCCTACAATGAGCAGTTCTTC. It translates to CSVDRARRDVFSYNEQFF.

This clonotype has a handful of counts. The genes are TRBV4-2 and TRBJ2-7; TRBD1 matches 9 bases. CDR3 length equals 18 residues. V lost 3 bases and J lost 2; bases outside the gene matches: 14. In germline, CDR1 is LGHNA, CDR2 YNFKEQ. CDR3: CASSHSGTGLLRPYEQYF. The CDR3 DNA is TGTGCCAGCAGCCACTCCGGGACAGGGTTGTTACGCCCCTACGAGCAGTACTTC.

This clonotype was recorded a few times. This sequence joins TRBV2 and TRBJ2-3; possibly TRBD1 for D (6 bases). V was pared by 5 bases and J by 3 bases, with 15 bases between. Germline values: CDR1 SNHLY, CDR2 FYNNEI. This CDR3 comprises 15 residues. This CDR3 is CASSQIGQSTDTQYF. In nucleotides, the CDR3 is TGTGCCAGCAGTCAGATCGGACAGTCTACAGATACGCAGTATTTT.

This clonotype was observed at least ten times. This chain connects TRBV14 to TRBJ1-4; D remains unclear. The CDR3 spans 13 residues. V lost 4 bases and J lost 8, with 11 bases in between. The V gene's germline CDR1 is SGHDN and CDR2 FVKESK. CDR3 coding DNA: TGTGCCAGCAGCCGAATTGTCAACGAAAAACTGTTTTTT. It translates to CASSRIVNEKLFF.

A few counts support this clonotype. This chain links TRBV6-4 with TRBJ2-7, with 11 positions matching TRBD2. Per the germline V gene, CDR1 is MRHNA and CDR2 is SNTAGT. Unmatched junction bases numbered 7, after V lost 6 bases and J lost 6 bases. The CDR3 contains 14 residues. CDR3 sequence reads: CASRATSGSSEQYF. The DNA for the CDR3 is TGTGCCAGCAGAGCAACTAGCGGGAGCTCCGAGCAGTACTTC.